This T cell receptor (beta chain) was sequenced for a study of blood T cell repertoires in COVID-19. The assay was immunoSEQ multiplex PCR, and TCRdb's table has in-frame clones only and misses some. This sample yields roughly 250,000 clones, of which roughly 90% are seen a single time; 2% to 2.5% belongs to the top ten. CDR3 length: 12 residues. V was trimmed by 4 bases and J by 7 bases, leaving 10 bases between them. Germline loops: CDR1 LGHDT, CDR2 YNNKEL (reference sequence). This chain connects TRBV3-1 (or the pseudogene TRBV3-2) to TRBJ1-1; D possibly corresponds to TRBD1 (6 bases). The receptor's source is a woman in her thirties or forties who had recovered from COVID-19. Sequencing was carried out using peripheral blood. The CDR3 nucleotides are TGTGCCAGCAGCCGGGAACAGGGTGAAGCTTTCTTT. Translated: CASSREQGEAFF.